These 28 T cell receptor beta chains originate from one sample sequenced in a study of metastatic and nonmetastatic thyroid tumors. TCRdb recomputed clones from the PCR reads via MiXCR. The table shows 20,000 to 25,000 clones, with roughly 12% occurring only once. Thyroid surgery was preceded by no treatment in any patient. The sample comprised blood. These receptors were taken from a female donor with papillary thyroid cancer or a benign thyroid nodule (not recorded which). Some clones in this sample may be carry-over from other donors' samples.

The J gene is TRBJ2-1, the V gene TRBV11-1; TRBD2 agrees at 8 bases. The CDR3 length is 17 residues. The trim removed 1 base at V and 12 bases at J, leaving 17 bases unmatched. The germline gives CDR1 SGHAT, CDR2 FQDESV (reference sequence). The DNA for the CDR3 is TGTGCCAGCAGCTTAGACGGGGGCAGGTGTCGCCTAGCGGGGCAGTTCTTC. This sequence encodes CASSLDGGRCRLAGQFF.

This clone has at least ten counts. The V call is TRBV4-1, the J call TRBJ1-5; D remains unclear. This CDR3 comprises 16 residues. With 1 base removed from V and 0 bases from J, the gap between germline ends came to 10 bases. Germline V gene lookup returns CDR1 MGHRA and CDR2 YSYEKL. CDR3 sequence: CASSQVMAGSNQPQHF. The CDR3 DNA follows: TGCGCCAGCAGCCAAGTCATGGCGGGTAGCAATCAGCCCCAGCATTTT.

This clone has at least ten counts. This rearrangement joins TRBV19 to TRBJ2-3, with D possibly matching TRBD1 (6 bases). This CDR3 contains 13 residues. Germline CDR1 and CDR2: LNHDA and SQIVND (reference sequence). The V end was cut by 4 bases, the J end by 4 bases, with 9 bases between. The CDR3 loop reads CASSNPGADTQYF. The DNA for the CDR3 is TGTGCCAGTAGTAACCCAGGGGCAGATACGCAGTATTTT.

This clone was seen many times. A much larger clone sits a single nucleotide away, making a read error possible. This chain joins TRBV19 and TRBJ1-1; 7 nucleotides align to TRBD1. The CDR3 consists of 13 residues. Germline V CDR1 and CDR2: LNHDA, SQIVND (reference sequence). V shed 9 bases and J 4 bases; nucleotides not matched to a gene: 8. CDR3 loop: CASNPGDSTEAFF. The CDR3, as DNA: TGTGCCAGCAACCCAGGGGACAGCACTGAAGCTTTCTTT.

This clone occurred many times. The chain uses TRBV20-1 and TRBJ2-7; the match to TRBD2 covers 8 bases. CDR1 is DFQATT, CDR2 SNEGSKA, per germline (reference sequence). This CDR3 region has 14 residues. The junction had 10 bases not matched to a gene; V was cut back by 5 bases and J by 4 bases. CDR3 sequence (DNA): TGCAGTGCTGACCCGGCTAGCGGGTCTTACGAGCAGTACTTC. Amino acid sequence: CSADPASGSYEQYF.

Many counts were recorded for this clone. The chain joins TRBV12-3 or TRBV12-4 to TRBJ2-2; D gene unclear. CDR3 length: 11 amino acids. V lost 4 bases to trimming and J lost 4 bases, with 1 base between them. CDR3 bases: TGTGCCAGCAGTTCCACCGGGGAGCTGTTTTTT. Translated, it gives CASSSTGELFF.

At least ten counts were recorded for this clone. The V and J genes are TRBV27 and TRBJ1-2; possibly TRBD1 for D (5 bases). Germline lookup yields CDR1 MNHEY and CDR2 SMNVEV (reference sequence). Trimming shortened V by 5 bases and J by 4 bases, and 20 bases separated the two germline ends. CDR3 length equals 16 residues. CDR3 amino acids: CASSRTRATMGYGYTF. The CDR3 DNA sequence: TGTGCCAGCAGTCGAACCAGGGCCACTATGGGCTATGGCTACACCTTC.

This clone occurred many times. The chain links TRBV11-2 to TRBJ1-2, with D unclear. Trimming pared 6 bases from V and 4 bases from J, leaving 9 bases between. The germline gives CDR1 SGHAT, CDR2 FQNNGV. This CDR3 has 12 residues. As DNA, the CDR3 is TGTGCCAGCAGTCCGGGGTCCTATGGCTACACCTTC. Encoded protein: CASSPGSYGYTF.

There are many counts of this clone. The chain's CDR3 is CASSARDRGSGELFF. For the CDR3, the DNA is TGTGCCAGCAGCGCCCGGGACAGGGGTTCCGGGGAGCTGTTTTTT. This rearrangement joins TRBV5-4 to TRBJ2-2, with TRBD1 identical over 10 bases. The trim removed 4 bases at V and 6 bases at J, leaving 6 bases unmatched. Germline loops: CDR1 SGHNT, CDR2 YYREEE (reference sequence). The CDR3 is 15 residues long.

This clone was recorded many times. The chain carries TRBV20-1 and TRBJ2-5; 7 nucleotides agree with TRBD2. Looked up from germline, CDR1 is DFQATT and CDR2 is SNEGSKA (reference sequence). CDR3 length equals 14 residues. Trimming cost V 3 bases and J 2 bases; bases outside gene matches: 6. Here the CDR3 reads CSASGLAVQETQYF. In DNA, the CDR3 is TGCAGTGCTAGCGGGCTAGCGGTTCAAGAGACCCAGTACTTC.

In regard to this clone: This may be a read error, as it is one base from a much larger clone. The gene calls are TRBV7-6 and TRBJ1-1; D is ambiguous. This CDR3 is 13 amino acids long. Germline values: CDR1 SGHVS, CDR2 FNYEAQ. This CDR3 reads CASRLEAGTEAFF. For the CDR3, the DNA is TGTGCCAGCAGATTAGAGGCTGGAACTGAAGCTTTCTTT.

This clone was observed at least ten times. The J gene is TRBJ2-7, the V gene TRBV4-1, with no clear D. The ends were cut back, 0 bases at V and 5 bases at J, with 11 bases in the middle. Germline CDR1 MGHRA, CDR2 YSYEKL. The CDR3 consists of 14 residues. The CDR3 DNA follows: TGCGCCAGCAGCCAAGAAGTCGGGTGGGACGAGCAGTACTTC. It codes for CASSQEVGWDEQYF.

The rearrangement links TRBV7-9 to TRBJ2-5; D is ambiguous. With 1 base removed from V and 1 base from J, the gap between germline ends came to 13 bases. Per the germline V gene, CDR1 is SEHNR and CDR2 is FQNEAQ (reference sequence). The CDR3 covers 16 residues. CDR3 DNA: TGTGCCAGCAGCTTAGTTCCCGCTCCGTCCCAAGAGACCCAGTACTTC. Translating it yields CASSLVPAPSQETQYF.

The chain links TRBV6-1 to TRBJ2-3; D is possibly TRBD2 (5 bases). V gave up 6 bases and J gave up 11 bases, with 21 bases separating them. This CDR3 is 14 amino acids long. Germline V gene sequence: CDR1 MNHNS, CDR2 SASEGT. As DNA, the CDR3 is TGTGCCAGCAGCACTAGACTTAGCACATATAGGCAGTATTTT. Protein sequence: CASSTRLSTYRQYF.

In its sample, this clone was seen many times. The same CDR3 arises from other DNA sequences in this sample as well. The rearrangement links TRBV27 to TRBJ2-1; 7 bases line up with TRBD2. CDR3 size: 17 residues. Looked up from germline, CDR1 is MNHEY and CDR2 is SMNVEV (reference sequence). Losses at the gene ends were 5 bases for V and 5 bases for J; bases not matched to a gene: 15. CDR3 nucleotide sequence: TGTGCCAGCAGTCCTTGGGCGGGGCTAGCGGATAACAATGAGCAGTTCTTC. Translating gives CASSPWAGLADNNEQFF.

This clone was counted a few times. Compared with germline, one end of the junction differs, possibly owing to a read error. The V and J genes are TRBV6-1 and TRBJ2-1; tentative D call: TRBD2 (5 bases). CDR3 length: 14 amino acids. The V gene's germline CDR1 is MNHNS and CDR2 SASEGT. The CDR3 coding sequence is TGTGCCAGCACCCACCGGGGATATTACAATGAGCATTTCTTC. Protein sequence: CASTHRGYYNEHFF.

In this sample, this clone turned up many times. V and J are TRBV7-6 and TRBJ1-1, with D unresolved. Trimming pared 1 base from V and 0 bases from J, leaving 9 bases between. Germline CDR1 is SGHVS and CDR2 is FNYEAQ. This CDR3 comprises 15 residues. The CDR3 reads CASSLEAPMNTEAFF. DNA of the CDR3: TGTGCCAGCAGCTTAGAGGCACCTATGAACACTGAAGCTTTCTTT.

In this sample, this clone turned up many times. This chain links TRBV6-4 with TRBJ2-1, with D unresolved. Germline lookup yields CDR1 MRHNA and CDR2 SNTAGT. Trimming pared 5 bases from V and 6 bases from J, leaving 14 bases between. This CDR3 contains 14 residues. In DNA, the CDR3 is TGTGCCAGCAGTCCCCGAACCGTGAGCAATGAGCAGTTCTTC. Translation gives CASSPRTVSNEQFF.

The J gene is TRBJ2-1, the V gene TRBV6-2 or TRBV6-3; D unresolved. The CDR3 totals 14 residues. V lost 5 bases and J 0 bases, leaving 8 bases between the germline ends. Germline V gene lookup returns CDR1 MNHEY and CDR2 SVGEGT. The CDR3 DNA reads as TGTGCCAGCAGTAGGCAGTGCTCCTACAATGAGCAGTTCTTC. This gives the protein CASSRQCSYNEQFF.

This clone was detected ten times or more. V is TRBV27 and J is TRBJ2-1; tentatively, D is TRBD1 or TRBD2 (5 bases each). Trimming removed 5 bases from V and 6 bases from J, with 11 bases in between. Per the germline V gene, CDR1 is MNHEY and CDR2 is SMNVEV (reference sequence). The CDR3 totals 13 residues. CDR3 sequence (DNA): TGTGCCAGCAGTAGGGGACCCTTCAATGAGCAGTTCTTC. It codes for CASSRGPFNEQFF.

This clone has ten or more counts. A much larger clone is a single base away; this may be a read error. This chain uses TRBV12-5 with TRBJ2-3; 7 bases are a match to TRBD1. The V gene's germline CDR1 is LGHNT and CDR2 FRNRAP. The CDR3 totals 15 residues. J lost 4 bases, V lost 6 bases, and 10 bases had no gene match. The DNA of the CDR3 is TGTGCTAGTGGCATAGGACAGGTTCTGCCAGATACGCAGTATTTT. It specifies CASGIGQVLPDTQYF.

This clone was counted at least ten times. The rearrangement uses TRBV7-3 and TRBJ1-1; D not certain. This CDR3 contains 15 residues. CDR1 SGHTA and CDR2 FQGTGA come from the germline V gene. The V end lost 3 bases, the J end lost 0 bases, and 11 bases lay between the germline ends. CDR3 sequence reads: CASSLGNGMNTEAFF. The CDR3 bases are TGTGCCAGCAGCTTGGGAAACGGAATGAACACTGAAGCTTTCTTT.

In its sample, this clone was seen a few times. The chain couples TRBV28 to TRBJ1-5, with a tentative D call TRBD1 (6 bases). V lost 5 bases, J lost 6 bases, and 17 bases lay in between. The CDR3 extends over 15 amino acids. The germline CDR1 and CDR2 sequences are MDHEN and SYDVKM. CDR3 amino acids: CASSLFRQVTQPQHF. The CDR3 region has the DNA TGTGCCAGCAGTCTTTTTCGACAGGTTACTCAGCCCCAGCATTTT.

This clone was picked up many times. The chain employs TRBV5-1 and TRBJ1-1; TRBD1 matches at 10 bases. The V segment lost 6 bases and the J segment 6 bases; nucleotides outside the gene matches: 8. The CDR3 is made up of 14 amino acids. The germline V gene has CDR1 SGHRS and CDR2 YFSETQ. CDR3 DNA: TGCGCCAGCACCCGGGACAGGGGTGTTTCTGAAGCTTTCTTT. It codes for CASTRDRGVSEAFF.

The table lists this clone with many counts. The chain has TRBV5-6 and TRBJ2-7; tentatively, D is TRBD1 (7 bases). With 3 bases removed from V and 1 base from J, the gap between germline ends came to 11 bases. The CDR3 has 14 residues. The V gene's germline CDR1 is SGHDT and CDR2 YYEEEE. This CDR3 reads CASSWGDSSYEQYF. CDR3 DNA: TGTGCCAGCAGCTGGGGGGACAGTTCCTACGAGCAGTACTTC.

By frequency in the sample, this clone is medium-sized. The CDR3 here is CASSLGSGYTF. The CDR3 DNA reads TGTGCCAGCAGTTTAGGGAGCGGCTACACCTTC. The chain joins TRBV12-3 or TRBV12-4 to TRBJ1-2; D gene ambiguous. There are 11 residues in the CDR3. V was pared by 1 base and J by 8 bases, with 5 bases between.

V usage is TRBV12-3 or TRBV12-4 and J usage is TRBJ2-7; tentatively, D is TRBD1 (6 bases). The V and J ends lost 5 bases and 5 bases respectively, with 16 bases between them. This CDR3 comprises 14 residues. The DNA for the CDR3 is TGTGCCAGCAGTACTACAGGGTTGGTCCACGAGCAGTACTTC. It translates to CASSTTGLVHEQYF.

There are many counts of this clone. The chain carries TRBV4-2 and TRBJ2-1, with TRBD2 identical over 7 bases. The junction had 9 bases not matched to a gene; V was cut back by 5 bases and J by 8 bases. This CDR3 comprises 14 residues. Germline V lookup: CDR1 LGHNA, CDR2 YNFKEQ. CDR3 DNA sequence: TGTGCCAGCAGCGGGGGGGGAGGTAGAGATGAGCAGTTCTTC. This sequence encodes CASSGGGGRDEQFF.